This is a list of T cell receptor beta chains from one sample in a study of cytomegalovirus exposure and HLA in healthy donors. The data were produced by immunoSEQ multiplex PCR, yet TCRdb's version contains in-frame clones alone and is incomplete. This table has more than 150,000 clones, more than 65% appearing once. The sample taken for sequencing was PBMCs. These TCRs come from a woman between 25 and 40 years old in good health and CMV-seropositive. CDR3s include the opening cysteine and the closing phenylalanine or tryptophan. The D gene is left open where the match is weak. Some rows mark clone size as missing; the rest say once, few, many or name a class of expanded clone.

D	size	V	J	CDR3	DNA
.	.	TRBV5-4	TRBJ1-5	CASSSGRGLDQPQHF	TGTGCCAGCAGTTCCGGGCGGGGGCTCGATCAGCCCCAGCATTTT
.	once	TRBV27	TRBJ1-6	CASSRQESSYNSPLHF	TGTGCCAGCAGCAGGCAGGAAAGCTCCTATAATTCACCCCTCCACTTT
TRBD2	.	TRBV7-8	TRBJ2-7	CASSLLRGGYEQYF	TGTGCCAGCAGCTTACTTCGCGGGGGGTACGAGCAGTACTTC
.	.	TRBV27	TRBJ2-7	CASSRTANSPAYEQYF	TGTGCCAGCAGCCGTACCGCCAACTCCCCGGCCTACGAGCAGTACTTC
TRBD1	.	TRBV28	TRBJ1-2	CASSSGQGGGYTF	TGTGCCAGCAGTTCAGGACAGGGGGGTGGCTACACCTTC
.	.	TRBV5-1	TRBJ2-1	CASSLYSDNEQFF	TGCGCCAGCAGCTTGTACAGTGACAATGAGCAGTTCTTC
TRBD1	.	TRBV6-4	TRBJ2-1	CASSDLPGQGFREQFF	TGTGCCAGCAGTGACCTTCCGGGACAGGGATTTAGGGAGCAGTTCTTC
TRBD2	.	TRBV19	TRBJ2-5	CASRGGGRTETQYF	TGTGCCAGTAGGGGCGGGGGACGTACGGAGACCCAGTACTTC
.	.	TRBV6-5	TRBJ1-3	CASRRPLGDTIYF	TGTGCCAGCAGACGCCCCCTGGGAGACACCATATATTTT
TRBD1	few	TRBV13	TRBJ1-6	CASSNRGTNSPLHF	TGTGCCAGCAGCAACAGGGGTACGAATTCACCCCTCCACTTT
.	few	TRBV6-5	TRBJ1-2	CASSYSSRGEDGYTF	TGTGCCAGCAGTTACTCGTCCAGGGGTGAGGATGGCTACACCTTC
.	.	TRBV6-1	TRBJ2-1	CASSGVMGGTYNEQFF	TGTGCCAGCAGTGGAGTGATGGGGGGAACCTACAATGAGCAGTTCTTC
.	.	TRBV27	TRBJ1-4	CASSPSRQFNEKLFF	TGTGCCAGCAGTCCATCCCGACAGTTTAATGAAAAACTGTTTTTT
.	few	TRBV9	TRBJ2-5	CASSVRSGGELSQETQYF	TGTGCCAGCAGCGTAAGGAGTGGTGGCGAGTTATCCCAAGAGACCCAGTACTTC
TRBD1	.	TRBV7-9	TRBJ1-6	CASSANRGDLNSPLHF	TGTGCCAGCAGCGCCAACAGGGGGGACCTTAATTCACCCCTCCACTTT
.	.	TRBV10-3	TRBJ2-1	CAISEPGHHDNEQFF	TGTGCCATCAGTGAGCCGGGACATCACGACAATGAGCAGTTCTTC
TRBD1	.	TRBV6-5	TRBJ2-2	CASSQGTVEVFF	TGTGCCAGCAGTCAGGGGACAGTCGAGGTGTTTTTT
TRBD2	medium-sized	TRBV27	TRBJ2-2	CASNSGDVGELFF	TGTGCCAGCAACAGCGGGGATGTCGGGGAGCTGTTTTTT
.	few	TRBV4-2	TRBJ2-1	CASSQPRAGGEPPFF	TGTGCCAGCAGCCAACCCCGCGCTGGGGGCGAGCCCCCCTTCTTC
.	few	TRBV7-9	TRBJ2-7	CASSLGQGERFYEQYF	TGTGCCAGCAGCTTAGGGCAAGGAGAGCGCTTCTACGAGCAGTACTTC
.	.	TRBV6-5	TRBJ1-2	CASSYKQLNYGYTF	TGTGCCAGCAGTTACAAACAGCTCAACTATGGCTACACCTTC
.	.	TRBV5-4	TRBJ1-2	CASSLGREDYGYTF	TGTGCCAGCAGCTTGGGACGGGAGGACTATGGCTACACCTTC
.	.	TRBV4-3	TRBJ2-7	CASSQDWGRGNEQYF	TGCGCCAGCAGCCAAGATTGGGGCAGGGGTAACGAGCAGTACTTC
.	.	TRBV27	TRBJ2-2	CASSSRQNTGELFF	TGTGCCAGCAGCTCCCGACAGAACACCGGGGAGCTGTTTTTT
TRBD1	.	TRBV28	TRBJ2-1	CASSLYRGYNEQFF	TGTGCCAGCAGTTTATACAGGGGGTACAATGAGCAGTTCTTC
.	.	TRBV4-2	TRBJ2-1	CASSQEGGGRYNEQFF	TGTGCCAGCAGCCAAGAGGGAGGCGGAAGATACAATGAGCAGTTCTTC
TRBD1	.	TRBV5-6	TRBJ2-2	CASSSGQVNTGELFF	TGTGCCAGCAGCTCCGGACAGGTTAACACCGGGGAGCTGTTTTTT
.	.	TRBV11-2	TRBJ2-5	CASSSLEETQYF	TGTGCCAGCAGCTCACTAGAGGAGACCCAGTACTTC
.	.	TRBV6-1	TRBJ1-6	CASRAGSFNSPLHF	TGTGCCAGCAGGGCGGGGTCCTTTAATTCACCCCTCCACTTT
TRBD1	.	TRBV29-1	TRBJ2-5	CSAPLTGVGETQYF	TGCAGCGCTCCCTTAACAGGGGTGGGCGAGACCCAGTACTTC
.	.	TRBV7-2	TRBJ1-5	CASSFYNQPQHF	TGTGCCAGCAGCTTCTACAATCAGCCCCAGCATTTT
TRBD2	.	TRBV9	TRBJ2-1	CASSGTKLAGTHNEQFF	TGTGCCAGCAGCGGAACTAAACTAGCGGGGACCCACAATGAGCAGTTCTTC
.	few	TRBV4-2	TRBJ2-3	CASSPLAQTDTQYF	TGTGCCAGCAGCCCTTTAGCGCAGACAGATACGCAGTATTTT
.	.	TRBV2	TRBJ1-4	CASRVSNEKLFF	TGTGCCAGCAGAGTTAGCAATGAAAAACTGTTTTTT
TRBD2	once	TRBV4-1	TRBJ2-7	CASSQERGATYEQYF	TGCGCCAGCAGCCAAGAGCGGGGGGCAACCTACGAGCAGTACTTC
TRBD1	.	TRBV18	TRBJ1-3	CASSPGTGLENTIYF	TGTGCCAGCTCACCCGGGACAGGGTTGGAAAACACCATATATTTT
.	.	TRBV9	TRBJ2-5	CASSVGQQETQYF	TGTGCCAGCAGCGTAGGACAGCAAGAGACCCAGTACTTC
TRBD1	.	TRBV18	TRBJ2-1	CASSPQGAGNEQFF	TGTGCCAGCTCACCACAGGGGGCAGGCAATGAGCAGTTCTTC
.	.	TRBV19	TRBJ1-2	CASSMERQLLYGYTF	TGTGCCAGTAGTATGGAACGGCAGCTACTATATGGCTACACCTTC
.	.	TRBV18	TRBJ1-2	CASSLEGTYGYAF	TGTGCCAGCTCACTCGAGGGAACCTATGGCTACGCCTTC
.	.	TRBV6-4	TRBJ2-6	CASTPGSGANVLTF	TGTGCCAGCACCCCGGGGTCTGGGGCCAACGTCCTGACTTTC